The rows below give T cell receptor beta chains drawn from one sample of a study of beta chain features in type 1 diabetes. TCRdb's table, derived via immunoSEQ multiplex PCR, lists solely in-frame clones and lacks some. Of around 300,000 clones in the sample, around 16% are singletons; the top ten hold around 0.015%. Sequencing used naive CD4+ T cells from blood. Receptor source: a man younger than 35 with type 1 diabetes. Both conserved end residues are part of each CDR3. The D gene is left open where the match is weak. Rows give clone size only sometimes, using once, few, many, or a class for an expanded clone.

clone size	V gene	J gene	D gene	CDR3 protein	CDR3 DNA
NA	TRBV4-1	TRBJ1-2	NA	CASSQALRDGYTF	TGCGCCAGCAGCCAGGCCCTCAGGGATGGCTACACCTTC
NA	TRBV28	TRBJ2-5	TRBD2	CASSLEPSGTSQYF	TGTGCCAGCAGTTTAGAGCCTAGCGGGACATCCCAGTACTTC
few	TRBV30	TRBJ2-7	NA	CAWSTSEEQYF	TGTGCCTGGAGTACAAGCGAGGAGCAGTACTTC
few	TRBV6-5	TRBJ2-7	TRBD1	CASSLGQGASYEQYF	TGTGCCAGCAGCCTTGGACAGGGGGCCTCCTACGAGCAGTACTTC
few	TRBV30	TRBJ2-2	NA	CAWSPSTGELFF	TGTGCCTGGAGTCCCTCGACCGGGGAGCTGTTTTTT
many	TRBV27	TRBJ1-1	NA	CASSLPGNTEAFF	TGTGCCAGCAGTTTACCGGGGAACACTGAAGCTTTCTTT
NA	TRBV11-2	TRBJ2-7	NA	CASRRDRNYEQYF	TGTGCCAGCAGGAGAGACAGAAACTACGAGCAGTACTTC
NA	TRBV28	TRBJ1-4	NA	CASSLQGRNEKLFF	TGTGCCAGCAGTTTACAGGGCCGAAATGAAAAACTGTTTTTT
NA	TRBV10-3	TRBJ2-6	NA	CAITPTVLGANVLTF	TGTGCCATCACTCCTACGGTTTTGGGGGCCAACGTCCTGACTTTC
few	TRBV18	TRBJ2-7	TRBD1	CASSPQQGINSYEQYF	TGTGCCAGCTCACCGCAACAGGGGATAAACTCCTACGAGCAGTACTTC
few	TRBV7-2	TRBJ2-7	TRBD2	CASSLRARLATNYEQYF	TGTGCCAGCAGCCTACGGGCTAGACTAGCGACCAACTACGAGCAGTACTTC
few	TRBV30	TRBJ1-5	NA	CAWSRQVNNQPQHF	TGTGCCTGGAGTCGACAGGTTAACAATCAGCCCCAGCATTTT
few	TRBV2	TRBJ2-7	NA	CASLDAGPYEQYF	TGTGCCAGCCTCGACGCGGGGCCCTACGAGCAGTACTTC
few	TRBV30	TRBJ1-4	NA	CAWTTRGGPPGEKLFF	TGTGCCTGGACCACAAGGGGTGGGCCTCCAGGCGAAAAACTGTTTTTT
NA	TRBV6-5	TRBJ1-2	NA	CASSYSAPQGYTF	TGTGCCAGCAGTTACTCGGCACCCCAGGGCTACACCTTC
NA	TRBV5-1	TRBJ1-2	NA	CASSLGQPNYGYTF	TGCGCCAGCAGCTTGGGACAGCCTAACTATGGCTACACCTTC
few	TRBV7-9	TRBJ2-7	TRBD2	CASRSGLGVPYF	TGTGCCAGCAGGTCGGGACTAGGCGTTCCGTACTTC
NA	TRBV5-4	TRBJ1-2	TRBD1	CASSRTGNYGYTF	TGTGCCAGCAGCAGGACAGGGAATTATGGCTACACCTTC
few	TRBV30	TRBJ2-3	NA	CAWRVTGTDTQYF	TGTGCCTGGAGAGTAACGGGGACAGATACGCAGTATTTT
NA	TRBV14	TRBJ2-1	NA	CASSQDSFGRGNNEQFF	TGTGCCAGCAGCCAAGATTCCTTCGGGAGAGGCAACAATGAGCAGTTCTTC
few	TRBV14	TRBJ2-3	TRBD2	CASSLVAGMIPQYF	TGTGCCAGCAGTCTTGTAGCGGGAATGATACCGCAGTATTTT
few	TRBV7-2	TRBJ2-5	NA	CASSLNPVETQYF	TGTGCCAGCAGCTTAAACCCGGTGGAGACCCAGTACTTC
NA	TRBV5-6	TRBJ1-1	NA	CASSLWATEAFF	TGTGCCAGCAGCTTGTGGGCCACTGAAGCTTTCTTT
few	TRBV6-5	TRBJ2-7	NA	CASRAGVYEQYF	TGTGCCAGCAGGGCAGGGGTCTACGAGCAGTACTTC
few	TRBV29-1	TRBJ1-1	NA	CSVGAVEAFF	TGCAGCGTTGGTGCGGTGGAAGCTTTCTTT
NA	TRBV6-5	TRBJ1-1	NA	CASRQGQMNTEAFF	TGTGCCAGCCGCCAGGGGCAGATGAACACTGAAGCTTTCTTT
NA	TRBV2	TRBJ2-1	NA	CASHPLYNNEQFF	TGTGCCAGCCATCCACTTTATAACAATGAGCAGTTCTTC
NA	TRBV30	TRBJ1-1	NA	CALIPRGAEAFF	TGTGCCTTAATTCCTAGGGGTGCTGAAGCTTTCTTT
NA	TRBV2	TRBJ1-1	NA	CASTISQMEAFF	TGTGCCAGCACCATTAGCCAAATGGAAGCTTTCTTT
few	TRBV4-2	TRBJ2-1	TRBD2	CASSQASGLAGENEQFF	TGTGCCAGCAGCCAAGCCTCTGGGCTAGCGGGAGAAAATGAGCAGTTCTTC
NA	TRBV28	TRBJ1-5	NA	CASSLGQSRQPQHF	TGTGCCAGCAGCCTAGGACAGAGTCGACAGCCCCAGCATTTT